These T cell receptor beta chains were read from a single sample in a study of lymphopenia after photon versus proton radiotherapy. Profiled with immunoSEQ multiplex PCR; TCRdb holds only in-frame clones, not every one. The sample lists about 40,000 clones; around 86% were seen once. The sample was peripheral blood, taken from a patient treated with proton-based radiotherapy. The receptors here all came from an older woman with pancreatic cancer. Each CDR3 is given without its conserved first and last residue. Each record gives: clone size, J gene, V gene, CDR3 protein. The size of a clone is reported for some rows only, either as once, few or many, or as a class for expanded clones.

size: NA; J: TRBJ1-1; V: TRBV9; CDR3: ASSAWDRGEAF
size: NA; J: TRBJ2-1; V: TRBV14; CDR3: ASSRRGLAQYNEQF
size: NA; J: TRBJ1-1; V: TRBV5-1; CDR3: ASSLNQLNTEAF
size: NA; J: TRBJ2-5; V: TRBV28; CDR3: ASRGPWETQY
size: NA; J: TRBJ2-7; V: TRBV11-1; CDR3: ASSFTMTEPFDEQY
size: NA; J: TRBJ1-2; V: TRBV7-2; CDR3: ASSSRDTPGSGAGYT
size: few; J: TRBJ2-1; V: TRBV7-2; CDR3: ASSLAGSHEQF
size: NA; J: TRBJ2-1; V: TRBV28; CDR3: ASSFTPSAGGPNEQF
size: NA; J: TRBJ1-3; V: TRBV2; CDR3: ASSEGQYSGNTIY
size: NA; J: TRBJ2-7; V: TRBV12-5; CDR3: ASGSSDRNEQY
size: NA; J: TRBJ2-7; V: TRBV30; CDR3: AWEDRVRYEQY
size: NA; J: TRBJ2-5; V: TRBV28; CDR3: ASSPHSTGEETQY
size: NA; J: TRBJ2-1; V: TRBV2; CDR3: ASTLSGRTYNEQF
size: NA; J: TRBJ2-1; V: TRBV11-2; CDR3: ASSSSSGGISSYNEQF
size: NA; J: TRBJ2-1; V: TRBV6-5; CDR3: ASSYSTGGYEQF
size: NA; J: TRBJ2-6; V: TRBV7-5; CDR3: ARSLYVTGRLGSGANVLT
size: NA; J: TRBJ1-3; V: TRBV5-1; CDR3: ASETGRGNGNTIY
size: NA; J: TRBJ2-1; V: TRBV13; CDR3: ASSLRLAGGYEQF
size: NA; J: TRBJ2-1; V: TRBV4-1; CDR3: ASSQDSGRGIDEQF
size: once; J: TRBJ1-1; V: TRBV10-2; CDR3: ASSEWQGMGNTEAF
size: NA; J: TRBJ2-1; V: TRBV12-2; CDR3: ASRLLGLPLQEQF
size: NA; J: TRBJ1-1; V: TRBV19; CDR3: ASSRQGGTEAF
size: NA; J: TRBJ1-5; V: TRBV11-3; CDR3: ASSLEGSNQPQH
size: NA; J: TRBJ2-1; V: TRBV5-4; CDR3: ASSLGQLSYNEQF
size: NA; J: TRBJ1-2; V: TRBV27; CDR3: ASSLQGGGYT
size: NA; J: TRBJ1-1; V: TRBV5-6; CDR3: ASSAPFGTPEAF
size: NA; J: TRBJ1-5; V: TRBV7-8; CDR3: ASSLVRYSNQPQH
size: NA; J: TRBJ2-3; V: TRBV29-1; CDR3: SVGGAEQGAQY
size: NA; J: TRBJ1-3; V: TRBV7-2; CDR3: ASSLGYGNTIY
size: NA; J: TRBJ2-1; V: TRBV27; CDR3: ASRPVGGYNEQF
size: NA; J: TRBJ2-1; V: TRBV20-1; CDR3: SASDHEQF
size: NA; J: TRBJ2-1; V: TRBV28; CDR3: ASSSVGSGSAKNEQF
size: NA; J: TRBJ1-3; V: TRBV27; CDR3: ASSSQGAGNTIY
size: NA; J: TRBJ1-6; V: TRBV7-9; CDR3: ASSPGQGANNSPLH
size: NA; J: TRBJ1-2; V: TRBV6-6; CDR3: ASSPIKGQASYT
size: NA; J: TRBJ1-2; V: TRBV18; CDR3: ASSPEQGKGYT
size: NA; J: TRBJ1-4; V: TRBV14; CDR3: ASSRGTFNEKLF
size: NA; J: TRBJ2-7; V: TRBV11-2; CDR3: ASRGTSGDSYEQY
size: once; J: TRBJ2-3; V: TRBV5-1; CDR3: ASSLLGGTRPDTQY
size: few; J: TRBJ1-1; V: TRBV2; CDR3: ASRVGMNTEAF
size: NA; J: TRBJ2-7; V: TRBV29-1; CDR3: SVASGAYEQY
size: few; J: TRBJ1-5; V: TRBV5-8; CDR3: ASSPTGTAYNQPQH
size: NA; J: TRBJ2-7; V: TRBV28; CDR3: ASESGQGTGGGRLPQY